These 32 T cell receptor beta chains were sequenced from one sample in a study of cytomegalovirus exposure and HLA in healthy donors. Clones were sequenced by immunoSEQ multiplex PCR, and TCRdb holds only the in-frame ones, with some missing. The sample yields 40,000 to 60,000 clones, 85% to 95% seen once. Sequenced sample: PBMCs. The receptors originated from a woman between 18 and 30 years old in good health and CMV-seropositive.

In nucleotides, the CDR3 is TGTGCCAGCAGCTCTCCATGGGACAGGGCGAACACCGGGGAGCTGTTTTTT. This sequence encodes CASSSPWDRANTGELFF. J is TRBJ2-2 and V is TRBV7-2, with 9 bases lining up with TRBD1. CDR1 is SGHTA and CDR2 is FQGNSA in the germline V gene. The V gene end was trimmed by 4 bases and the J gene end by 0 bases; junction bases not matched to a gene: 6. The CDR3 loop spans 17 amino acids.

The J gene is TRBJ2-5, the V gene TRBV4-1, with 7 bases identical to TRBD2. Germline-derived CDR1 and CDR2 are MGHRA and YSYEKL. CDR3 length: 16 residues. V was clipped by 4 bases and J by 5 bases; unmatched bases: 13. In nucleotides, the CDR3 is TGCGCCAGCAGCCCTTCTATCCCGGGGGGTGGGGAGACCCAGTACTTC. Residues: CASSPSIPGGGETQYF.

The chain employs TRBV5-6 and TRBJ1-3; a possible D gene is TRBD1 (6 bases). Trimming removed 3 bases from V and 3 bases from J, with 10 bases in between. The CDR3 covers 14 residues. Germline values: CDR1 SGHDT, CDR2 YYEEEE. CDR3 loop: CASSYTGFGNTIYF. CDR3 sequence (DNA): TGTGCCAGCAGCTATACAGGGTTTGGAAACACCATATATTTT.

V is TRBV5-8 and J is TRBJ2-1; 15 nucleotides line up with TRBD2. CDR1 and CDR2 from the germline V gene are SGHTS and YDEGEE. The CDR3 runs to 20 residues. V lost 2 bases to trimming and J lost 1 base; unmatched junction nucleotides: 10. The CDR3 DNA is TGTGCCAGCAGCTTCGGATCTTGGACTAGCGGGAGGGAGTCCTACAATGAGCAGTTCTTC. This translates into CASSFGSWTSGRESYNEQFF.

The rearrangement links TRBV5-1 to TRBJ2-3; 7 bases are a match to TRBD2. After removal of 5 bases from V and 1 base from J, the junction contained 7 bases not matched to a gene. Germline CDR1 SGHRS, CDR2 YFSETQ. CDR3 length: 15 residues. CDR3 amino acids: CASSTAGVGTDTQYF. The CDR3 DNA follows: TGCGCCAGCAGTACGGCGGGAGTTGGCACAGATACGCAGTATTTT. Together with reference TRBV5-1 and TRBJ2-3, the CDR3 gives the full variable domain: KAGVTQTPRYLIKTRGQQVTLSCSPISGHRSVSWYQQTPGQGLQFLFEYFSETQRNKGNFPGRFSGRQFSNSRSEMNVSTLELGDSALYLCASSTAGVGTDTQYFGPGTRLTVL.

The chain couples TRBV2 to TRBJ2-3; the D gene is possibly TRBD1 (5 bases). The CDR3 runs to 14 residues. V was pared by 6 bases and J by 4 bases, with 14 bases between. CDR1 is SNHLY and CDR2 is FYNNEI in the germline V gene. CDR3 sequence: CASSEDIGPDTQYF. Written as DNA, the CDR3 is TGTGCCAGCAGCGAGGACATCGGACCAGATACGCAGTATTTT.

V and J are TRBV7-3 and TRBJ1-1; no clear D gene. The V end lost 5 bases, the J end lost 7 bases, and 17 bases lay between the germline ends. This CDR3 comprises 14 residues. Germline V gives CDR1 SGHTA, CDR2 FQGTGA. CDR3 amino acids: CASSVEAGLGEAFF. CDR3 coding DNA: TGTGCCAGCAGCGTAGAGGCGGGTTTGGGTGAAGCTTTCTTT.

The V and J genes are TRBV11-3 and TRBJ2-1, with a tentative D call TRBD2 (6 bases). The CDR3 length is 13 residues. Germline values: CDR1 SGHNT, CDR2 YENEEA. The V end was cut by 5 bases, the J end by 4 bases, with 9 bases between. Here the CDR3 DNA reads TGTGCCAGCAGCCCAGGGACTTACAATGAGCAGTTCTTC. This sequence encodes CASSPGTYNEQFF.

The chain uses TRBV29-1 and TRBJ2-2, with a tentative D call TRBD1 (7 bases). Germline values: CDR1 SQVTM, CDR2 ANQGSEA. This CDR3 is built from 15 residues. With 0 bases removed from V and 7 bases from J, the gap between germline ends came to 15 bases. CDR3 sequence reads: CSVEEAGGPNGELFF. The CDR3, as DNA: TGCAGCGTTGAAGAAGCAGGGGGGCCCAACGGGGAGCTGTTTTTT.

The CDR3 loop reads CASRFPSRDRVGTRELFF. The CDR3 DNA reads TGTGCAAGTCGCTTCCCCTCACGGGACAGGGTGGGCACCAGGGAGCTGTTTTTT. The rearrangement joins TRBV12-2 to TRBJ2-2; the table's D call of TRBD1 was not tested on the DNA. TRBV12-2 is shown as a pseudogene. The CDR3 sequence is 18 residues long.

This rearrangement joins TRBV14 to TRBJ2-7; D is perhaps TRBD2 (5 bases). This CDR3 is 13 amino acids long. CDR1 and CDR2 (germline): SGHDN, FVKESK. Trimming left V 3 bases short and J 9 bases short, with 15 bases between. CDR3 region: CASSHSSGWAQYF. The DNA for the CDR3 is TGTGCCAGCAGCCACTCCTCGGGGTGGGCGCAGTACTTC.

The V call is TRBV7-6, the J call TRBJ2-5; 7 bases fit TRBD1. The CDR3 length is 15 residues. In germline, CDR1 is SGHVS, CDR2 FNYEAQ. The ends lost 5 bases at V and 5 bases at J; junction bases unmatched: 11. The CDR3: CASSLATGAAETQYF. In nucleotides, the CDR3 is TGTGCCAGCAGCCTCGCCACAGGGGCGGCGGAGACCCAGTACTTC.

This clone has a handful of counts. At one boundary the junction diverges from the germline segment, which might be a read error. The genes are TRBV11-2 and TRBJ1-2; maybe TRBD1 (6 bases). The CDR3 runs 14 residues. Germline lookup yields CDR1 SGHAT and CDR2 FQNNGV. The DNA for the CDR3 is TGTGCCAGCAGCTTAGCCCGAATGGGTACAGGGAAGTTATTC. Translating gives CASSLARMGTGKLF.

CDR3 nucleotide sequence: TGCGCCAGCAGCCTCGTAGACAGGGGCTCTGGAAACACCATATATTTT. The encoded protein is CASSLVDRGSGNTIYF. The V and J genes are TRBV23-1 and TRBJ1-3; 8 bases agree with TRBD1. TRBV23-1 counts as an open reading frame of uncertain function. The J segment lost 0 bases and the V segment lost 6 bases, leaving 7 bases of the junction unmatched. This CDR3 has 16 amino acids.

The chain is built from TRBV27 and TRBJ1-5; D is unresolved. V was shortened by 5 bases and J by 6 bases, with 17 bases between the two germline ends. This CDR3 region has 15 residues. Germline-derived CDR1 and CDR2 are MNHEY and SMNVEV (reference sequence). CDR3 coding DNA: TGTGCCAGCAGTACGCGCCCCGGTAGTGTTCAGCCCCAGCATTTT. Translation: CASSTRPGSVQPQHF.

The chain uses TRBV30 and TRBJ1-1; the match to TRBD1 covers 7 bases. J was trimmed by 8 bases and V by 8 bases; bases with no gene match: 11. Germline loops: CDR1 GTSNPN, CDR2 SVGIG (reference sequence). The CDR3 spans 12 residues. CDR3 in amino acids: CAGGTVTLEAFF. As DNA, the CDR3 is TGTGCCGGGGGGACAGTAACACTGGAAGCTTTCTTT.

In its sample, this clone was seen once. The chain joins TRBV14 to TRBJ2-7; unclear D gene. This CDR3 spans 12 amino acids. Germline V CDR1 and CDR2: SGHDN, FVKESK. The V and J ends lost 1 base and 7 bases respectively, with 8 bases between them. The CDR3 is CASSQAAREQYF. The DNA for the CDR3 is TGTGCCAGCAGCCAAGCGGCGAGGGAGCAGTACTTC.

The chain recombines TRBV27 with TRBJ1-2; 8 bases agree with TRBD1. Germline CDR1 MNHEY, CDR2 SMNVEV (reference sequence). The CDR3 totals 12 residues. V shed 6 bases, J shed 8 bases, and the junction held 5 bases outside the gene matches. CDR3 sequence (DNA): TGTGCCAGCAGGGACAGGGTGCGGGGCTACACCTTC. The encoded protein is CASRDRVRGYTF.

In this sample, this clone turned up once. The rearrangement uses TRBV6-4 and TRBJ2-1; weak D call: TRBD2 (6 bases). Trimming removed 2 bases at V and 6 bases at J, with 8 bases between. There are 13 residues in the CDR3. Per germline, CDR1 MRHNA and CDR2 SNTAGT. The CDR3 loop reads CASSDGEVNEQFF. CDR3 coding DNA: TGTGCCAGCAGTGACGGGGAGGTCAATGAGCAGTTCTTC.

The CDR3 spells CASSPTGGRNTIYF. The CDR3 region has the DNA TGTGCCAGCAGCCCGACAGGGGGCAGAAACACCATATATTTT. The gene calls are TRBV7-3 and TRBJ1-3; TRBD1 aligns across 10 bases. V dropped 5 bases and J dropped 5; count of bases not matched to a gene: 3. Germline values: CDR1 SGHTA, CDR2 FQGTGA. The CDR3 consists of 14 residues. The full variable domain, rest sourced from reference TRBV7-3 and TRBJ1-3, is GAGVSQTPSNKVTEKGKYVELRCDPISGHTALYWYRQSLGQGPEFLIYFQGTGAADDSGLPNDRFFAVRPEGSVSTLKIQRTERGDSAVYLCASSPTGGRNTIYFGEGSWLTVV.

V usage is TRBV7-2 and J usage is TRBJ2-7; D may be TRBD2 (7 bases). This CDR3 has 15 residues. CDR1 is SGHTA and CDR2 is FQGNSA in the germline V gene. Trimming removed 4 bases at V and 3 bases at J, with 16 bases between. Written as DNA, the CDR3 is TGTGCCAGCAGCTCTTGGGGGGGGGCGGACTACGAGCAGTACTTC. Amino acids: CASSSWGGADYEQYF.

The CDR3 loop is CASSLSGVTYEQYF. CDR3 bases: TGTGCCAGCAGCTTAAGCGGAGTCACCTACGAGCAGTACTTC. The chain carries TRBV11-1 and TRBJ2-7, with D possibly being TRBD2 (5 bases). The germline V and J ends were trimmed by 2 bases and 2 bases, with 10 bases remaining between them. The CDR3 is 14 residues long. Per germline, CDR1 SGHAT and CDR2 FQDESV (reference sequence).

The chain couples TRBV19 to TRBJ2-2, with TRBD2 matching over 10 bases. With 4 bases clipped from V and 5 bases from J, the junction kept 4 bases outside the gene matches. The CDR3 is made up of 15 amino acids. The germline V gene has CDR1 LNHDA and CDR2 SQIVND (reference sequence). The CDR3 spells CASSKVAGGTGELFF. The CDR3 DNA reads TGTGCCAGTAGTAAGGTAGCGGGAGGTACCGGGGAGCTGTTTTTT.

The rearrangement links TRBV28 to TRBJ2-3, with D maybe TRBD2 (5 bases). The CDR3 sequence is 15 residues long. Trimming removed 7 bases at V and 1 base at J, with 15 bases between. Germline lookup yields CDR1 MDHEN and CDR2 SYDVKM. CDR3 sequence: CASTPRGSGTDTQYF. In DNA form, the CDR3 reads TGTGCCAGCACCCCCCGGGGTAGCGGCACAGATACGCAGTATTTT.

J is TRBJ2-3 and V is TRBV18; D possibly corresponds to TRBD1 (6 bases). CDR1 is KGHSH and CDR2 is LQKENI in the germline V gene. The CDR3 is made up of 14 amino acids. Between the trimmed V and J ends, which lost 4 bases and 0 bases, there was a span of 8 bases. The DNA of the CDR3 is TGTGCCAGCTCACTAACAGGGAGCACAGATACGCAGTATTTT. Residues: CASSLTGSTDTQYF.

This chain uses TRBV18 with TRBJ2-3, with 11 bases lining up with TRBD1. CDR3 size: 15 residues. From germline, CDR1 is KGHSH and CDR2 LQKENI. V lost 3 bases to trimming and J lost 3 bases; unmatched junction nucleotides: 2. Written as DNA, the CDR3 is TGTGCCAGCTCACCGGACAGGGGGCGGACAGATACGCAGTATTTT. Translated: CASSPDRGRTDTQYF.

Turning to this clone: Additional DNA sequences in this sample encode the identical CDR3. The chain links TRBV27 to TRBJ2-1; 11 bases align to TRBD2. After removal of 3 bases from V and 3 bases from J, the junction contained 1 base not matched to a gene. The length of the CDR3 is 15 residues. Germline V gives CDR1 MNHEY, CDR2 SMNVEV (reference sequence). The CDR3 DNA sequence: TGTGCCAGCAGTTTGGGGACTAGCGGCTACAATGAGCAGTTCTTC. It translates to CASSLGTSGYNEQFF.

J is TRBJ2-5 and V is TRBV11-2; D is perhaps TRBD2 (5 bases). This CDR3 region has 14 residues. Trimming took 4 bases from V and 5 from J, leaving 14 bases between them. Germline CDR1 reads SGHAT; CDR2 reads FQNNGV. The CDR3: CASSSSRGRETQYF. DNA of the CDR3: TGTGCCAGCAGCTCAAGTCGGGGAAGGGAGACCCAGTACTTC.

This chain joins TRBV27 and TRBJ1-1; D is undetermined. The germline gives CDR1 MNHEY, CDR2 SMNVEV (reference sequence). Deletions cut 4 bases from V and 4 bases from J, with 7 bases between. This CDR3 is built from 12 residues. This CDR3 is CASSSGSTEAFF. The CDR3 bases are TGTGCCAGCAGTTCGGGATCCACTGAAGCTTTCTTT.

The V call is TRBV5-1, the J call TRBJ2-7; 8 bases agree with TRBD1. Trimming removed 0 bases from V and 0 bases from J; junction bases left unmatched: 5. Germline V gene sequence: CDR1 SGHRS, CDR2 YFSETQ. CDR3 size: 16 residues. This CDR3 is CASSLGGGTGSYEQYF. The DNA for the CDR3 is TGCGCCAGCAGCTTGGGCGGCGGGACAGGCTCCTACGAGCAGTACTTC.

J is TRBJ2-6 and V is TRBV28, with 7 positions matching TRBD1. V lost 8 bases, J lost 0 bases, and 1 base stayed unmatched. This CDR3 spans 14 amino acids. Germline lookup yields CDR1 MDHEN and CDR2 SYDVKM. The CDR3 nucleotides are TGTGCCAGCTGGGACAGCTCTGGGGCCAACGTCCTGACTTTC. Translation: CASWDSSGANVLTF.

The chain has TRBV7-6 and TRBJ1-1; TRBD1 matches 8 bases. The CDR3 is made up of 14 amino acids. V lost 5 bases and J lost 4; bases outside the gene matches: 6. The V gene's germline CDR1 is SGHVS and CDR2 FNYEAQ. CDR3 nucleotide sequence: TGTGCCAGCAGCCCCAGGACAGGGCCCACTGAAGCTTTCTTT. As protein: CASSPRTGPTEAFF.